This entry lists 15 T cell receptor beta chains sequenced from one sample in a study of T cell responses to AZD1222 COVID-19 vaccine. The method was immunoSEQ multiplex PCR; TCRdb's version includes in-frame clones alone and lacks a portion of them. The sample yields 110,000 to 150,000 clones, about 93% seen once. The source was peripheral blood, collected on day 0 of AZD1222 vaccination. The receptors originated from an adult in good health.

The chain is built from TRBV13 and TRBJ1-2; D uncertain. The CDR3 sequence is 13 residues long. Germline values: CDR1 PRHDT, CDR2 FYEKMQ (reference sequence). The V and J ends lost 0 bases and 9 bases respectively, with 11 bases between them. This CDR3 reads CASSLGGLPSYTF. DNA of the CDR3: TGTGCCAGCAGCTTAGGCGGCCTCCCAAGCTACACCTTC.

Only a few counts were recorded for this clone. This chain joins TRBV5-1 and TRBJ2-2; 15 bases match TRBD2. After removal of 4 bases from V and 0 bases from J, the junction contained 10 bases not matched to a gene. This CDR3 spans 20 amino acids. The V gene's germline CDR1 is SGHRS and CDR2 YFSETQ. CDR3 region: CASSPRPGLAGGTNTGELFF. CDR3 nucleotides: TGCGCCAGCAGCCCTCGACCGGGACTAGCGGGAGGAACGAACACCGGGGAGCTGTTTTTT.

V and J are TRBV27 and TRBJ2-7, with no clear D. Trimming removed 0 bases from V and 0 bases from J, with 6 bases in between. CDR3 length: 14 amino acids. Germline loops: CDR1 MNHEY, CDR2 SMNVEV (reference sequence). CDR3 DNA sequence: TGTGCCAGCAGTTTATCCCCGAGCTCCTACGAGCAGTACTTC. Amino acids: CASSLSPSSYEQYF.

The rearrangement links TRBV9 to TRBJ2-1, with 7 bases matching TRBD2. V dropped 4 bases and J dropped 4; count of bases not matched to a gene: 8. The germline CDR1 and CDR2 sequences are SGDLS and YYNGEE. CDR3 size: 15 residues. CDR3 in amino acids: CASSFSGGPYNEQFF. For the CDR3, the DNA is TGTGCCAGCAGCTTCTCGGGAGGACCTTACAATGAGCAGTTCTTC. The whole variable domain, remainder taken from reference TRBV9 and TRBJ2-1, is DSGVTQTPKHLITATGQRVTLRCSPRSGDLSVYWYQQSLDQGLQFLIQYYNGEERAKGNILERFSAQQFPDLHSELNLSSLELGDSALYFCASSFSGGPYNEQFFGPGTRLTVL.

The chain links TRBV30 to TRBJ2-5, with D uncertain. This CDR3 has 14 amino acids. Trimming removed 0 bases at V and 3 bases at J, with 11 bases between. Germline CDR1 reads GTSNPN; CDR2 reads SVGIG (reference sequence). This CDR3 is CAWSVLEGKETQYF. CDR3 in DNA: TGTGCCTGGAGTGTACTCGAAGGGAAAGAGACCCAGTACTTC.

The chain employs TRBV24-1 and TRBJ1-5, with 8 positions matching TRBD1. The CDR3 has 20 amino acids. The J segment lost 0 bases and the V segment lost 4 bases, leaving 16 bases of the junction unmatched. Germline V lookup: CDR1 KGHDR, CDR2 SFDVKD. The CDR3 sequence: CATSDTDDRGGGYSNQPQHF. The DNA for the CDR3 is TGTGCCACCAGTGACACCGATGACAGGGGTGGGGGATATAGCAATCAGCCCCAGCATTTT.

V gene TRBV5-6 combines with J gene TRBJ2-1, with TRBD1 matching 7 bases. Looked up from germline, CDR1 is SGHDT and CDR2 is YYEEEE. The V gene end was trimmed by 4 bases and the J gene end by 4 bases; junction bases not matched to a gene: 2. The CDR3 is made up of 13 amino acids. The CDR3 reads CASSQGQYNEQFF. The CDR3 nucleotides read TGTGCCAGCAGCCAGGGACAGTACAATGAGCAGTTCTTC.

The CDR3 here is CASSYPGTGANEQFF. The CDR3, as DNA: TGTGCCAGCAGTTACCCCGGGACAGGGGCGAATGAGCAGTTCTTC. The chain has TRBV6-6 and TRBJ2-1; 10 bases map to TRBD1. The V gene's germline CDR1 is MNHNY and CDR2 SVGAGI (reference sequence). The length of the CDR3 is 15 residues. V gave up 2 bases and J gave up 7 bases; unmatched junction bases: 5.

The chain uses TRBV4-1 and TRBJ1-4, with TRBD1 matching over 12 bases. V gave up 3 bases and J gave up 7 bases; unmatched junction bases: 12. The CDR3 is made up of 18 amino acids. Germline V CDR1 and CDR2: MGHRA, YSYEKL. The CDR3 coding sequence is TGCGCCAGCAGCCACACTTGGGGGACAGGGGGCGCCGGTGAAAAACTGTTTTTT. The encoded protein is CASSHTWGTGGAGEKLFF.

The chain joins TRBV7-8 to TRBJ2-5, with 11 bases aligning to TRBD2. Germline V CDR1 and CDR2: SGHVS, FQNEAQ. The junction had 11 bases not matched to a gene; V was cut back by 2 bases and J by 3 bases. The CDR3 consists of 18 residues. The DNA of the CDR3 is TGTGCCAGCAGCTTATTAAAGGAGGGACTAGCGGTAAAAGAGACCCAGTACTTC. Amino acid sequence: CASSLLKEGLAVKETQYF.

V and J are TRBV4-2 and TRBJ1-1; D might be TRBD1 (6 bases). Germline-derived CDR1 and CDR2 are LGHNA and YNFKEQ. The CDR3 is made up of 14 amino acids. Trimming left V 3 bases short and J 6 bases short, with 14 bases between. CDR3 sequence: CASSQRTGSAEAFF. The CDR3 coding sequence is TGTGCCAGCAGCCAGCGAACAGGGTCGGCTGAAGCTTTCTTT.

V usage is TRBV7-6 and J usage is TRBJ2-1, with TRBD2 matching over 13 bases. The CDR3 sequence is 17 residues long. Germline CDR1 and CDR2: SGHVS and FNYEAQ. The ends lost 1 base at V and 4 bases at J; junction bases unmatched: 4. The CDR3 spells CASSLGGTSGIYNEQFF. Here the CDR3 DNA reads TGTGCCAGCAGCTTAGGGGGGACTAGCGGGATTTACAATGAGCAGTTCTTC.

This chain joins TRBV18 and TRBJ2-7; TRBD1 agrees at 10 bases. The germline V gene encodes CDR1 KGHSH and CDR2 LQKENI. V dropped 4 bases and J dropped 1; count of bases not matched to a gene: 7. The CDR3 totals 16 residues. CDR3 protein: CASSRFGTGVSYEQYF. The CDR3, as DNA: TGTGCCAGCTCACGATTCGGGACAGGGGTTTCCTACGAGCAGTACTTC.

The chain joins TRBV2 to TRBJ2-3; D is perhaps TRBD1 (5 bases). Germline V gene sequence: CDR1 SNHLY, CDR2 FYNNEI. The CDR3 loop spans 17 amino acids. V lost 2 bases and J 3 bases, leaving 18 bases between the germline ends. The CDR3 DNA is TGTGCCAGCAGTGAAACCCGACAGACCCCTCGTACAGATACGCAGTATTTT. Translating it yields CASSETRQTPRTDTQYF.

The chain combines TRBV19 with TRBJ1-2, with 9 bases lining up with TRBD1. Trimming cost V 5 bases and J 7 bases; bases outside gene matches: 8. Germline CDR1 reads LNHDA; CDR2 reads SQIVND (reference sequence). The CDR3 runs to 14 residues. CDR3 protein: CASSLTGGSVGYTF. The CDR3 nucleotides read TGTGCCAGTAGTCTAACAGGGGGCTCGGTTGGCTACACCTTC.